Below are 3 T cell receptor beta chains sequenced from a single sample in a study of human T cells and chemical hapten exposure. MiXCR was run by TCRdb on the RACE reads, yielding one entry per CDR3 protein. The sample lists roughly 150,000 distinct CDR3 sequences; about 27% were seen once. Stated time point: patch test 3, about 24 weeks after DPC sensitization. Treatment reported: therapeutic diphenylcyclopropenone sensitization with weekly scalp DPC. The sequences come from whole blood, collected in connection with sensitization to the hapten diphenylcyclopropenone (DPC). Receptor source: a woman between 18 and 30 years old with alopecia areata. Some clones in this sample may be carry-over from other donors' samples.

This chain connects TRBV7-8 to TRBJ1-1; D unresolved. V dropped 2 bases and J dropped 1 base, with 8 bases sitting between them. This CDR3 contains 14 residues. The germline V gene has CDR1 SGHVS and CDR2 FQNEAQ. CDR3 coding DNA: TGTGCCAGCAGCTTAAGAGGTACGAACACTGAAGCTTTCTTT. Amino acid sequence: CASSLRGTNTEAFF.

This sequence joins TRBV11-1 and TRBJ1-6; 8 bases match TRBD1. With 3 bases clipped from V and 10 bases from J, the junction kept 8 bases outside the gene matches. The CDR3 has 15 amino acids. Germline V gives CDR1 SGHAT, CDR2 FQDESV (reference sequence). The CDR3 sequence is CASSFRGRELSPLHF. The CDR3 DNA sequence: TGTGCCAGCAGCTTCAGGGGGCGCGAGCTCTCACCCCTCCACTTT.

The chain has TRBV9 and TRBJ2-6, with D unclear. The CDR3 has 14 amino acids. From germline, CDR1 is SGDLS and CDR2 YYNGEE. V was clipped by 2 bases and J by 4 bases, with 7 bases between them. This CDR3 is CASSVRPGANVLTF. CDR3 nucleotide sequence: TGTGCCAGCAGCGTCCGGCCGGGGGCCAACGTCCTGACTTTC.